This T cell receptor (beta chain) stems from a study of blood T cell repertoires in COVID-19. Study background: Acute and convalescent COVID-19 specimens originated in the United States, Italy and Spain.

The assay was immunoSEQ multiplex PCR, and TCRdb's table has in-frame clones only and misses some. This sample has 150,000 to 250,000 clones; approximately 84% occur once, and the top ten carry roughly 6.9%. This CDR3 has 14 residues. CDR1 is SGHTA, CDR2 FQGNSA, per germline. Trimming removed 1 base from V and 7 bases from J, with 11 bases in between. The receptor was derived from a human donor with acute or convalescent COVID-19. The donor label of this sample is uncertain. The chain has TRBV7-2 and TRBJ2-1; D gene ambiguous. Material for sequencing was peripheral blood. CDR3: CASSLGSRKNEQFF. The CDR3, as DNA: TGTGCCAGCAGCTTAGGCAGTCGTAAGAATGAGCAGTTCTTC.